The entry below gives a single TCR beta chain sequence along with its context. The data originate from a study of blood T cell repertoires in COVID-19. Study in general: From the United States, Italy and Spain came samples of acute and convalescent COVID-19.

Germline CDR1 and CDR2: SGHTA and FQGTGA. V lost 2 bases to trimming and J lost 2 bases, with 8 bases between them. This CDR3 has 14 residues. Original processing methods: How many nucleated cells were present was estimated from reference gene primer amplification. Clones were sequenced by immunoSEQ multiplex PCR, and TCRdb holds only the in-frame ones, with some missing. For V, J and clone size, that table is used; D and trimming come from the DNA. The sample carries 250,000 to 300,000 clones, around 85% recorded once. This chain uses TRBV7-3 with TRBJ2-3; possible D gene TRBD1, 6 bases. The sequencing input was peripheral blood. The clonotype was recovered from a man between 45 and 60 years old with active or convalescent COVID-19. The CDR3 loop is CASSLGQTTDTQYF. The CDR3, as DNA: TGTGCCAGCAGCTTAGGACAGACCACAGATACGCAGTATTTT.